This T cell receptor (beta chain) was found in a study of blood T cell repertoires in COVID-19. As for the study in general: Samples representing acute and convalescent COVID-19 were sourced from the United States, Italy and Spain. PBMCs, B-cell-depleted T cells, or T cells provided the cDNA or gDNA that made up the material.

Per the germline V gene, CDR1 is SGHVS and CDR2 is FNYEAQ. This CDR3 is built from 15 residues. Between the trimmed V and J ends, which lost 5 bases and 4 bases, there was a span of 17 bases. Authors' methods: From reference gene primer amplification, estimates of nucleated cell counts were derived. Some clones are missing from TCRdb's copy, which holds only in-frame ones; the method was immunoSEQ multiplex PCR. That table is the source of V, J and clone size, and D and trimming were worked out from the DNA. The repertoire holds about 400,000 clones, with about 89% as singletons. The sequence was collected from a man between 35 and 55 years old with acute or convalescent COVID-19. Sequencing used peripheral blood. The chain couples TRBV7-6 to TRBJ1-1, with no clear D. The CDR3 reads CASSPLEGGSTEAFF. The CDR3 nucleotides are TGTGCCAGCAGCCCCCTGGAGGGAGGGAGCACTGAAGCTTTCTTT. The full variable domain, in which reference TRBV7-6 and TRBJ1-1 provide the parts outside the CDR3, is GAGVSQSPRYKVTKRGQDVALRCDPISGHVSLYWYRQALGQGPEFLTYFNYEAQQDKSGLPNDRFSAERPEGSISTLTIQRTEQRDSAMYRCASSPLEGGSTEAFFGQGTRLTVV.